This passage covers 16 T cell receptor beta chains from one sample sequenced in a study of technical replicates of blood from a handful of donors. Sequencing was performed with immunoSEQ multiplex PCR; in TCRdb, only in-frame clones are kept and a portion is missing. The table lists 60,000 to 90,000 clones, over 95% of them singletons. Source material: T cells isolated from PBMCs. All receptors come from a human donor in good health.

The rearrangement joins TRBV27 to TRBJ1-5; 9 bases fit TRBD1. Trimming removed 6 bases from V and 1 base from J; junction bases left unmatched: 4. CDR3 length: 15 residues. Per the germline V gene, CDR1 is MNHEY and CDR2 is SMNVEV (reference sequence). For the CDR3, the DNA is TGTGCCAGCAGAAACGGACAGGGGAGCAATCAGCCCCAGCATTTT. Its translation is CASRNGQGSNQPQHF.

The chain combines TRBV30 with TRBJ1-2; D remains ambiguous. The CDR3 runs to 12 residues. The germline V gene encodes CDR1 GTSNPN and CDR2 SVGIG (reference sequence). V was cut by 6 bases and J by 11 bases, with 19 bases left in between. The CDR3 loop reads CACIAGNSWYTF. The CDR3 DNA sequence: TGTGCCTGTATCGCGGGAAATTCATGGTACACCTTC.

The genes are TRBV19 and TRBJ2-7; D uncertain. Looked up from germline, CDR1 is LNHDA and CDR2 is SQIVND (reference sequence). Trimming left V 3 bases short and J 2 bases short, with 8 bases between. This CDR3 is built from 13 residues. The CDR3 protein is CASSMVEAYEQYF. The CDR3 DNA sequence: TGTGCCAGTAGTATGGTCGAGGCCTACGAGCAGTACTTC.

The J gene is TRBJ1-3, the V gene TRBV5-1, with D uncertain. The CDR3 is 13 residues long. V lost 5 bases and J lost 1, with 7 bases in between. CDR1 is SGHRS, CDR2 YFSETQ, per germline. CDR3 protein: CASRIDSGNTIYF. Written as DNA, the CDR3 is TGCGCCAGCAGAATAGATTCTGGAAACACCATATATTTT.

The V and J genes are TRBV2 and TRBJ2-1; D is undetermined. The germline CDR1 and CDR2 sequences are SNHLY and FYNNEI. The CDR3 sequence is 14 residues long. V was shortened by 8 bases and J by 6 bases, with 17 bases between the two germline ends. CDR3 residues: CASVYEALRNEQFF. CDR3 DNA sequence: TGTGCCAGCGTTTATGAGGCCTTGCGCAATGAGCAGTTCTTC.

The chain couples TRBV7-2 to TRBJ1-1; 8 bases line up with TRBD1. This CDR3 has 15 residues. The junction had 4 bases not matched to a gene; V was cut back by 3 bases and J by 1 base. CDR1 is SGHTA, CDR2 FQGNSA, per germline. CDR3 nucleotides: TGTGCCAGCAGCTTCTCCGGGACAGGGAACACTGAAGCTTTCTTT. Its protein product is CASSFSGTGNTEAFF.

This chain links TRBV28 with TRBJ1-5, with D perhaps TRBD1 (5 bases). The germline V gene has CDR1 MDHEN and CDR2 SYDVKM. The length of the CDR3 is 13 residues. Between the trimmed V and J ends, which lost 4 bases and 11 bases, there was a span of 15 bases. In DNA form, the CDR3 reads TGTGCCAGCAGTTCCCCCGACAGCATGGCCCAGCATTTT. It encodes CASSSPDSMAQHF.

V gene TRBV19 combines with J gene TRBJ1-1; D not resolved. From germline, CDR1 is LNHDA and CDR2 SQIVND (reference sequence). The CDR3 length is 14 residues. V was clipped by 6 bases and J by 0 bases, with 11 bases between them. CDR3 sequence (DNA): TGTGCCAGTAGGGAGAGTCTAATGAACACTGAAGCTTTCTTT. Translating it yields CASRESLMNTEAFF.

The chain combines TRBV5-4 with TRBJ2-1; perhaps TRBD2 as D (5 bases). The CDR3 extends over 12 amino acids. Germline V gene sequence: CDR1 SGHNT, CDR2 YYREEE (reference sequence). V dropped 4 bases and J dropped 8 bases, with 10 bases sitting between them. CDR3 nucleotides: TGTGCCAGCAGCCCGGGAACACATGAGCAGTTCTTC. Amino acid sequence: CASSPGTHEQFF.

Written as DNA, the CDR3 is TGTGCCAGCAGCCCGCAGGGCCCGACTGGGGCCAACGTCCTGACTTTC. This translates into CASSPQGPTGANVLTF. The rearrangement uses TRBV27 and TRBJ2-6; D perhaps matches TRBD1 (5 bases). The germline V gene encodes CDR1 MNHEY and CDR2 SMNVEV (reference sequence). The V and J ends lost 6 bases and 2 bases respectively, with 14 bases between them. The CDR3 spans 16 residues.

The CDR3 DNA reads as TGCGCCAGCAGCTCCTCGACTAGCGGGGGGGCCTTAGGGTACAATGAGCAGTTCTTC. This sequence encodes CASSSSTSGGALGYNEQFF. The chain couples TRBV5-1 to TRBJ2-1; 14 nucleotides align to TRBD2. Germline V gives CDR1 SGHRS, CDR2 YFSETQ. The CDR3 has 19 residues. V lost 3 bases to trimming and J lost 4 bases; unmatched junction nucleotides: 12.

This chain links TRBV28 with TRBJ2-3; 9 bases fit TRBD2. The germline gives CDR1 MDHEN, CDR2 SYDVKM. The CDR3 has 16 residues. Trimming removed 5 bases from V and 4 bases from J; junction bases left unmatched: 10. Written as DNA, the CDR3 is TGTGCCAGCAGTCCTCTAGCGGGACAAAGGGCAGATACGCAGTATTTT. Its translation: CASSPLAGQRADTQYF.

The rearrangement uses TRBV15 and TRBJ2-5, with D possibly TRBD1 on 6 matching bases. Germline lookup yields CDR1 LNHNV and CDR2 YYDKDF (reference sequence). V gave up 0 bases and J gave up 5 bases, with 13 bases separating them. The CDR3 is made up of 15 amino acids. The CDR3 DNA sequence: TGTGCCACCAGCAGAGACCAGGGGTCGGTGGAGACCCAGTACTTC. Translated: CATSRDQGSVETQYF.

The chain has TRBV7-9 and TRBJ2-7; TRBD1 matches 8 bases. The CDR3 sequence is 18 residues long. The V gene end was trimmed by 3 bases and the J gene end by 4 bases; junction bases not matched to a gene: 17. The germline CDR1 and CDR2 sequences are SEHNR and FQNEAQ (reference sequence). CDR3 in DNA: TGTGCCAGCAGCTTGGGCAGGGGGCGCGGTAGCGGATATTACGAGCAGTACTTC. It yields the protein CASSLGRGRGSGYYEQYF.

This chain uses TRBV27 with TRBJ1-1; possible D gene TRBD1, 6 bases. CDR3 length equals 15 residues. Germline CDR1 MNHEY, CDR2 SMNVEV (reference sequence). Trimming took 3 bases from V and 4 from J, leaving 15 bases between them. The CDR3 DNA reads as TGTGCCAGCAGTTTCCAAAGGGGGGGAGCCACTGAAGCTTTCTTT. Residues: CASSFQRGGATEAFF.

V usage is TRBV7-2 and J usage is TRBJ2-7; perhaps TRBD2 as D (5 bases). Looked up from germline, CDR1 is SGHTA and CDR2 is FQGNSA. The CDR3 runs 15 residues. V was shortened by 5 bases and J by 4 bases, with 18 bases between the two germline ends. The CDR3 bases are TGTGCCAGCAGCCCGGACTCCCCAAGGATTTACGAGCAGTACTTC. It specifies CASSPDSPRIYEQYF.